This record looks at one T cell receptor (beta chain) sequence and its context. Its antigen is undetermined. The data were obtained in a study of lymphopenia after photon versus proton radiotherapy. Germline V gives CDR1 SGHDN, CDR2 FVKESK. The CDR3 is 13 amino acids. V lost 1 base and J lost 4, with 7 bases in between. The assay was immunoSEQ multiplex PCR, and TCRdb's table has in-frame clones only and misses some. This repertoire shows about 160,000 clones, roughly nine tenths found once; its top ten account for about 4.7%. Study-wide findings and caveats: Relative stability marked proton patients; photon patients lost diversity and naive cells. In patients who died, overall survival fell as post-nadir TCR diversity dropped more. Post-nadir diversity loss with photons came from oligoclonal expansion, particularly CD8+ Temra cells.

This sample comprised peripheral blood, obtained from a patient treated with photon-based radiotherapy. This chain links TRBV14 with TRBJ2-5; D unresolved. This TCR came from a middle-aged man with gastric cancer. The CDR3 DNA sequence: TGTGCCAGCAGCCAAGTTCGCGGAGAGACCCAGTACTTC. Translated, it gives CASSQVRGETQYF.